The clone carrying this T cell receptor (beta chain) appeared a few times. Its antigen is not known. This sample is part of a study of beta chain features in type 1 diabetes. Broader study findings: The influence of HLA type on TCRB rearrangement stayed undetermined.

All of the isolated RNA was reverse transcribed, so expressed TCRB transcripts were sequenced. Sequenced by immunoSEQ multiplex PCR; TCRdb stores in-frame clones only, minus some. The table lists under 300,000 clones, around 26% of them singletons, with roughly 4% in the top ten. CDR1 and CDR2 from the germline V gene are SGHRS and YFSETQ. V lost 2 bases and J lost 8; bases outside the gene matches: 5. This CDR3 has 15 amino acids. Material for sequencing was central memory CD4+ T cells from blood. The chain joins TRBV5-1 to TRBJ1-6; TRBD1 aligns across 9 bases. This TCR was recovered from a man aged 30 to 39 in good health. This chain's CDR3 is CASSLGQGKHSPLHF. The CDR3 DNA is TGCGCCAGCAGCTTAGGACAGGGGAAGCATTCACCCCTCCACTTT.